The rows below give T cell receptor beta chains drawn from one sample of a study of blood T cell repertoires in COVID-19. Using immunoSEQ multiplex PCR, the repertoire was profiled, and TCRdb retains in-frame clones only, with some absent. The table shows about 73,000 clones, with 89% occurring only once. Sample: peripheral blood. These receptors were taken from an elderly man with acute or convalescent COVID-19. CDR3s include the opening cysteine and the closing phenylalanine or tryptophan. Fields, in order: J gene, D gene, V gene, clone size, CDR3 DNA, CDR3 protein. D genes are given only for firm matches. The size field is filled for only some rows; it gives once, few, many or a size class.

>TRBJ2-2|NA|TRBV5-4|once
TGTGCCAGCAGCCCTAGAGGGCGGCAGAACACCGGGGAGCTGTTTTTT
CASSPRGRQNTGELFF
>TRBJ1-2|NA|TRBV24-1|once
TGTGCCACCAGTGAACTTGGACAAGACTATGGCTACACCTTC
CATSELGQDYGYTF
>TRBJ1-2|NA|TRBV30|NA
TGTGCCTGGATCCGACGCGGGGGCGGGGGGGGCTACACCTTC
CAWIRRGGGGGYTF
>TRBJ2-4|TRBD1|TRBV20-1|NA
TGCAGTGCTAGTGGGGGACAGGAGGGGAACATTCAGTACTTC
CSASGGQEGNIQYF
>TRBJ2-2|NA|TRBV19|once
TGTGCCAGTAGTATAGAGTCCCTAGGTGGCGGGGAGCTGTTTTTT
CASSIESLGGGELFF
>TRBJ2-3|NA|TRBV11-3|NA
TGTGCCAGCAGCTTAGATCCAAGATCAGAAACGCAGTATTTT
CASSLDPRSETQYF
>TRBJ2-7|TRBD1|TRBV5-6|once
TGTGCCAGCAGCTTGCCCCAGACAGGGGGATCCTACGAGCAGTACTTC
CASSLPQTGGSYEQYF
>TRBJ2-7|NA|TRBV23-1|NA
TGCGCCAGCAGTCAAGGGGCACCTTCCTACGAGCAGTACTTC
CASSQGAPSYEQYF
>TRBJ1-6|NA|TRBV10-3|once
TGTGCCATCAGTGAGACAGGCACCTATAATTCACCCCTCCACTTT
CAISETGTYNSPLHF
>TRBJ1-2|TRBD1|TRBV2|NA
TGTGCCAGCGAAGAGCCCGGGGGAGTACAGGGGAGCTATGGCTACACCTTC
CASEEPGGVQGSYGYTF
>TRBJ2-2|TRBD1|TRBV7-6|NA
TGTGCCAGCAGCTTTAGCAGTCGGGACAGCTGGTCCGGGGAGCTGTTTTTT
CASSFSSRDSWSGELFF
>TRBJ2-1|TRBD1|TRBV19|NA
TGTGCCAGTAGGGGACAGGTTATCAATGAGCAGTTCTTC
CASRGQVINEQFF
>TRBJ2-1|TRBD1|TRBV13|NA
TGTGCCAGCAGCCCGGACAGGGGAGGTGAGCAGTTCTTC
CASSPDRGGEQFF
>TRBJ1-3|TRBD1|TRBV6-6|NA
TGTGCCAGCAGTCGAGAACGGGACAGCTCTGGAAACACCATATATTTT
CASSRERDSSGNTIYF
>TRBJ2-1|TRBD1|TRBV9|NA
TGTGCCAGCAGCATTTACAGGGGTAAGGATGAGCAGTTCTTC
CASSIYRGKDEQFF
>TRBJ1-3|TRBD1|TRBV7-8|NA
TGTGCCAGCAGCTTACGGAGACAGGGGAGAAACACCATATATTTT
CASSLRRQGRNTIYF
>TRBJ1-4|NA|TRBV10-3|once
TGTGCCATCAGGCAGGGTACAACTAATGAAAAACTGTTTTTT
CAIRQGTTNEKLFF
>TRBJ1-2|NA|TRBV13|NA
TGTGCCAGCAGCTCCAACCTGGCGGGAGACTTGGACTATGGCTACACCTTC
CASSSNLAGDLDYGYTF
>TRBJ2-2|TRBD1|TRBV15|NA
TGTGCCACCAGCAAGAGACAGGGGGCGGGGGCCGGGGAGCTGTTTTTT
CATSKRQGAGAGELFF
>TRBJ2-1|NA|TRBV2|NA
TGTGCCAGCAGTGAAATGGCCAATGAGCAGTTCTTC
CASSEMANEQFF
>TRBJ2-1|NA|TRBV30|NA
TGTGCCTGGACTCCTAGAGATTACAATGAGCAGTTCTTC
CAWTPRDYNEQFF
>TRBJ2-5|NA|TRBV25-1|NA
TGTGCCAGCAGTGAACGTTACGAGTACCAAGAGACCCAGTACTTC
CASSERYEYQETQYF
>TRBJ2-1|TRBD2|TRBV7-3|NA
TGTGCCAGCAGCAGAAACAGCGGGAGTGTCGATGAGCAGTTCTTC
CASSRNSGSVDEQFF
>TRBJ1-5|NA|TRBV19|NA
TGTGCCAGTAGTATAAACCCCGCTAATAGCAATCAGCCCCAGCATTTT
CASSINPANSNQPQHF
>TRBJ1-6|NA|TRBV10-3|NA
TGTGCCATCAGTCGGGGTCAAAATTCACCCCTCCACTTT
CAISRGQNSPLHF
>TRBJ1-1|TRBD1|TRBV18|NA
TGTGCCAGCTCGTCACAGGGGCCGAACACTGAAGCTTTCTTT
CASSSQGPNTEAFF
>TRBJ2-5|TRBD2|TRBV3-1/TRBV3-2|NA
TGTGCCAGCAGCCAAGGACTAGCGGGGGGGCGGGAGACCCAGTACTTC
CASSQGLAGGRETQYF
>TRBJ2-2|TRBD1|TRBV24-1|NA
TGTGCCACCAGTGACCCCGGGACAGGGGACACCGGGGAGCTGTTTTTT
CATSDPGTGDTGELFF
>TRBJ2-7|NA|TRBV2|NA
TGTGCCAGCAGGGATACCGGGACAATGATTTTCTACGAGCAGTACTTC
CASRDTGTMIFYEQYF
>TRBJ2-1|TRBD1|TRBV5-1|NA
TGCGCCAGCAGCGCAGGGGACAGCTACAATGAGCAGTTCTTC
CASSAGDSYNEQFF
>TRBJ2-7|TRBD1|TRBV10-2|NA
TGCGCCAGCAACCCGACAGGGGCCTACGAGCAGTACTTC
CASNPTGAYEQYF
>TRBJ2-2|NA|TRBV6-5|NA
TGTGCCAGCAGTTACTCCCGGACAGCGAACACCGGGGAGCTGTTTTTT
CASSYSRTANTGELFF
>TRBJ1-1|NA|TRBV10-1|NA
TGCGCCAGCAGTTTGACGGGAAACACTGAAGCTTTCTTT
CASSLTGNTEAFF
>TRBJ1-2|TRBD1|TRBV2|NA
TGTGCCAGCAGTGTTGACAGGGTGGACTATGGCTACACCTTC
CASSVDRVDYGYTF
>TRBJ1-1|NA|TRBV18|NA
TGTGCCAGCTCATCCTACAGGGAGAACACTGAAGCTTTCTTT
CASSSYRENTEAFF
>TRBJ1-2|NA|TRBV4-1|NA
TGCGCCAGCAGCCAAGAGGGTAGGAGGGGCGGCTACACCTTC
CASSQEGRRGGYTF
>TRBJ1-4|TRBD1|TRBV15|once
TGTGCCACCAGCCCCGGGACAGTCAATGAAAAACTGTTTTTT
CATSPGTVNEKLFF
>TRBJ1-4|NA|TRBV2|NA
TGTGCCAGCAGCCTGAGGAGTTGGAATGAAAAACTGTTTTTT
CASSLRSWNEKLFF
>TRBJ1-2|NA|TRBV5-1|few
TGCGCCAGCAGCTTGGGCCAGGGTAACGGCTACACCTTC
CASSLGQGNGYTF
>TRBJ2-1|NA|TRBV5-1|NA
TGCGCCAGCAGCTTTCTTCGCGTTGGCAATGAGCAGTTCTTC
CASSFLRVGNEQFF
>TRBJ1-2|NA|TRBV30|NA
TGTGCCTGGTACCTCTCCGGGGGAGGCTACACCTTC
CAWYLSGGGYTF
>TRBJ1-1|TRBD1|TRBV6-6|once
TGTGCCAGCAGTTCCTCTCCAGGGGGCGGCACCACTGAAGCTTTCTTT
CASSSSPGGGTTEAFF
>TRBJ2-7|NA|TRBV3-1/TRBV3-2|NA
TGTGCCAGCAGCCGACGGACTGGGGAGCAGTACTTC
CASSRRTGEQYF
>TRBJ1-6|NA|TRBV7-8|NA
TGTGCCAGCAGCTTAAATGGGGAGTTCGGTTCACCCCTCCACTTT
CASSLNGEFGSPLHF
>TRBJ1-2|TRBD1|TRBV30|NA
TGTGCCTGGAGCGCTGGACAGGGCGGCTATGGCTACACCTTC
CAWSAGQGGYGYTF
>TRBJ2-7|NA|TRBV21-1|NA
TGTGCAGCGGACGGACCAATGAACGAGCAGTACTTC
CAADGPMNEQYF
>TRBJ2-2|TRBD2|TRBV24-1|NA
TGTGCCACCAGTGATCCGCGGGAGTATTCCGGGGAGCTGTTTTTT
CATSDPREYSGELFF
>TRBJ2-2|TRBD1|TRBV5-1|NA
TGCGCCAGCAGCTTGGGACAGGGGGCCACCGGGGAGCTGTTTTTT
CASSLGQGATGELFF
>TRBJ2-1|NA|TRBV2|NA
TGTGCCAGCACCGGGGACATTTACAATGAGCAGTTCTTC
CASTGDIYNEQFF
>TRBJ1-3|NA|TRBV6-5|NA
TGTGCCAGCAGTCGGGAAAAGAGCTCTGGAAACACCATATATTTT
CASSREKSSGNTIYF
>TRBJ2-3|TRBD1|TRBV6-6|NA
TGTGCCAGCAGCTCCCGGGACAGGGGCACAGATACGCAGTATTTT
CASSSRDRGTDTQYF
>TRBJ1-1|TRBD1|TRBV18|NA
TGTGCCAGCTCACGGTCCGGGACAGGGGTGAACACTGAAGCTTTCTTT
CASSRSGTGVNTEAFF
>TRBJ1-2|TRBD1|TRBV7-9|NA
TGTGCCAGCAGCTTAGAGAACAGGGGCCGCACCTTC
CASSLENRGRTF
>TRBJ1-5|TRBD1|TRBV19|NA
TGTGCCAGTAGTATAGCGACAGGGGGCGGTTTTAGCAATCAGCCCCAGCATTTT
CASSIATGGGFSNQPQHF
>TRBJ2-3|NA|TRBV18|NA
TGTGCCAGCTCACCTGTTCTAGGTGGGACAGATACGCAGTATTTT
CASSPVLGGTDTQYF
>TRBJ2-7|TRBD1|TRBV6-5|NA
TGTGCCAGCAGTCCCGGGACAGGGTGGGAGCAGTACTTC
CASSPGTGWEQYF
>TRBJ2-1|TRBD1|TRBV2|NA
TGTGCCAGCAGTCGACAGGGGGCGGTTTACAATGAGCAGTTCTTC
CASSRQGAVYNEQFF
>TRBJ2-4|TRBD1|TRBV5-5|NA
TGTGCCAGCAGCTTTTCAGGGGGCAGCTGGGACATTCAGTACTTC
CASSFSGGSWDIQYF
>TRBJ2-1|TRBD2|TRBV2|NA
TGTGCCAGCCATGGCGGGAGGGCGAACAATGAGCAGTTCTTC
CASHGGRANNEQFF